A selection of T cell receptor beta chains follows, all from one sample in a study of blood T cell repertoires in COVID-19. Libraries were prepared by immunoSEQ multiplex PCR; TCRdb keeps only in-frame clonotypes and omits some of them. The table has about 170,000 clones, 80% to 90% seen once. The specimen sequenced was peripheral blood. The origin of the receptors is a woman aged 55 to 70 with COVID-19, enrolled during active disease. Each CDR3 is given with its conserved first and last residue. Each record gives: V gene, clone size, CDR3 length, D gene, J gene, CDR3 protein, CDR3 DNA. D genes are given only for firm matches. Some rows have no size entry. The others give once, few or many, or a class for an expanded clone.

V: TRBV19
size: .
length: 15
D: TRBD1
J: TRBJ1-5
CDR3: CATRTGGYSNQPQHF
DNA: TGTGCCACCAGGACAGGGGGCTATAGCAATCAGCCCCAGCATTTT

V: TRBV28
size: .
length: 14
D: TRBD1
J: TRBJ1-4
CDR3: CASSPGGSGEKLFF
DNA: TGTGCCAGCAGCCCAGGGGGCTCGGGTGAAAAACTGTTTTTT

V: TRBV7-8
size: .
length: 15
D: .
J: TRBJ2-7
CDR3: CASSLLGGIPYEQYF
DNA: TGTGCCAGCAGCTTACTGGGCGGGATCCCCTACGAGCAGTACTTC

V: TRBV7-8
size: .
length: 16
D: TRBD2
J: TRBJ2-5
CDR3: CASTAASGSGRETQYF
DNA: TGTGCCAGCACGGCGGCTAGCGGGAGCGGGCGAGAGACCCAGTACTTC

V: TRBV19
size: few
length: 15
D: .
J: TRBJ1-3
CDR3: CASSIGRNIGNTIYF
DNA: TGTGCCAGTAGTATCGGCAGGAATATTGGAAACACCATATATTTT

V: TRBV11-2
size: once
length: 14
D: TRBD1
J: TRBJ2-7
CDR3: CASSRSGQDGEQYF
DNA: TGTGCCAGCAGCCGGTCCGGACAGGATGGGGAGCAGTACTTC

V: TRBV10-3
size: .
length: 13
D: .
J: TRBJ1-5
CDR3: CAISVRTDQPQHF
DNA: TGTGCCATCAGTGTCAGGACTGATCAGCCCCAGCATTTT

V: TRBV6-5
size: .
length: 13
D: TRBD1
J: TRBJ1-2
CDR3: CASAGTGEDGYTF
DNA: TGTGCCAGCGCCGGGACAGGTGAGGATGGCTACACCTTC

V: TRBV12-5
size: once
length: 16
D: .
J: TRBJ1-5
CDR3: CASGLRRGYSNQPQHF
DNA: TGTGCTAGTGGTTTGAGGCGGGGGTATAGCAATCAGCCCCAGCATTTT

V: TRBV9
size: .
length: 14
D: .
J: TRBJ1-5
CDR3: CASSSQGSNQPQHF
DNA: TGTGCCAGCAGCTCCCAGGGTAGCAATCAGCCCCAGCATTTT

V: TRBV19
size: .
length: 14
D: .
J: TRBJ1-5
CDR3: CASTLGGGNQPQHF
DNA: TGTGCCAGTACCCTGGGGGGAGGCAATCAGCCCCAGCATTTT

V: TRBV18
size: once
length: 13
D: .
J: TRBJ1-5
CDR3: CASSSGTDQPQHF
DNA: TGTGCCAGCTCATCAGGTACTGATCAGCCCCAGCATTTT

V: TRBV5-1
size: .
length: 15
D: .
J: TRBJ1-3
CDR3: CASSSQGRSGNTIYF
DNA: TGCGCCAGCAGCTCACAGGGTCGGTCTGGAAACACCATATATTTT

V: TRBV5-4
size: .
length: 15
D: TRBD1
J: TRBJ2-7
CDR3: CASSSRDRIWDEQYF
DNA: TGTGCCAGCAGCTCCCGGGACAGAATCTGGGACGAGCAGTACTTC

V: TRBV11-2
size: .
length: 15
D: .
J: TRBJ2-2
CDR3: CASSLGRVDTGELFF
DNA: TGTGCCAGCAGCTTAGGCAGGGTAGACACCGGGGAGCTGTTTTTT

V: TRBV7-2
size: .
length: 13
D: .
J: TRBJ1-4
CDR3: CASSLTGNEKLFF
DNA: TGTGCCAGCAGCTTGACAGGAAATGAAAAACTGTTTTTT

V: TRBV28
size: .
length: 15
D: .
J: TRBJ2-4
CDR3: CASRLEGNPKNIQYF
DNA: TGTGCCAGCAGGCTCGAGGGAAACCCAAAAAACATTCAGTACTTC

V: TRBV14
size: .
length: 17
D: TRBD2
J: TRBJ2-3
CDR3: CASSQDYPLAGGDTQYF
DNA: TGTGCCAGCAGCCAAGATTATCCCCTAGCGGGAGGGGATACGCAGTATTTT

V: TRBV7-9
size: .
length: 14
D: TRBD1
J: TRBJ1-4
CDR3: CASSRGQGNEKLFF
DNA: TGTGCCAGCAGCCGCGGACAGGGAAATGAAAAACTGTTTTTT

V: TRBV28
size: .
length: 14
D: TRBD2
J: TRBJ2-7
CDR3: CASSSSGRGHEQYF
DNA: TGTGCCAGCAGTTCTAGCGGGAGAGGGCACGAGCAGTACTTC

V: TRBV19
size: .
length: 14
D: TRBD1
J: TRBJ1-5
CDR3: CASSLDRGVQPQHF
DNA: TGTGCCAGTAGTCTAGACAGGGGGGTTCAGCCCCAGCATTTT

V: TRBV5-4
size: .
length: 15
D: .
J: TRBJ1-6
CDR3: CASSLLGVYNSPLHF
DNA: TGTGCCAGCAGCTTGCTAGGAGTCTATAATTCACCCCTCCACTTT

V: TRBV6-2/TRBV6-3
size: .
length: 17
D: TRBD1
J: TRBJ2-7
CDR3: CASSKNPPGTGVYEQYF
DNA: TGTGCCAGCAGCAAGAATCCTCCCGGGACAGGGGTCTACGAGCAGTACTTC

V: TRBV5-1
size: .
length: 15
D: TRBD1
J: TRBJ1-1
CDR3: CASSQRTGAGTEAFF
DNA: TGCGCCAGCAGCCAACGGACAGGGGCGGGGACTGAAGCTTTCTTT

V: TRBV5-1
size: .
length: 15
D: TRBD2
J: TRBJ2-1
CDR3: CASSPDLAGAGEQFF
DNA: TGCGCCAGCAGCCCTGATCTAGCGGGAGCGGGTGAGCAGTTCTTC

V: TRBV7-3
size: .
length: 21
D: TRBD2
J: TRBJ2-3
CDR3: CASSFLPASGRKGIHTDTQYF
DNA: TGTGCCAGCAGCTTCCTCCCGGCTAGCGGGAGGAAAGGAATCCACACAGATACGCAGTATTTT

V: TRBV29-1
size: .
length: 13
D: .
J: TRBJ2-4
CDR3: CSGQGVSKNIQYF
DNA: TGCAGCGGCCAGGGTGTTTCCAAAAACATTCAGTACTTC

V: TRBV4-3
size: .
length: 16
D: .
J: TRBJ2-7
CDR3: CASSQDGYRSSYEQYF
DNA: TGCGCCAGCAGCCAAGATGGTTACAGGAGCTCCTACGAGCAGTACTTC

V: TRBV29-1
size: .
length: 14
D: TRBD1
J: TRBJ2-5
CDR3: CSVSSGTGYETQYF
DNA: TGCAGCGTTTCGTCCGGGACAGGTTATGAGACCCAGTACTTC

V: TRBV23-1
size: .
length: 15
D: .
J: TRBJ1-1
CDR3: CASSHPGAKNTEAFF
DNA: TGCGCCAGCAGTCACCCAGGGGCGAAAAACACTGAAGCTTTCTTT

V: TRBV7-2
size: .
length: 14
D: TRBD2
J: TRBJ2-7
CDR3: CASSPGLAGWEQYF
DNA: TGTGCCAGCAGCCCGGGACTAGCGGGATGGGAGCAGTACTTC

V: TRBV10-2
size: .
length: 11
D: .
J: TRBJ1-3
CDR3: CATLTGNTIYF
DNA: TGCGCCACCCTGACAGGAAACACCATATATTTT

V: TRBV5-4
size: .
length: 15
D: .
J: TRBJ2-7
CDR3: CASSSRGLSSYEQYF
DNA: TGTGCCAGCAGCTCCCGCGGACTGAGCTCCTACGAGCAGTACTTC

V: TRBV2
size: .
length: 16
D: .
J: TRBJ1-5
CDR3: CASRPSRLGGNQPQHF
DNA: TGTGCCAGCAGACCCTCCCGCCTCGGAGGCAATCAGCCCCAGCATTTT